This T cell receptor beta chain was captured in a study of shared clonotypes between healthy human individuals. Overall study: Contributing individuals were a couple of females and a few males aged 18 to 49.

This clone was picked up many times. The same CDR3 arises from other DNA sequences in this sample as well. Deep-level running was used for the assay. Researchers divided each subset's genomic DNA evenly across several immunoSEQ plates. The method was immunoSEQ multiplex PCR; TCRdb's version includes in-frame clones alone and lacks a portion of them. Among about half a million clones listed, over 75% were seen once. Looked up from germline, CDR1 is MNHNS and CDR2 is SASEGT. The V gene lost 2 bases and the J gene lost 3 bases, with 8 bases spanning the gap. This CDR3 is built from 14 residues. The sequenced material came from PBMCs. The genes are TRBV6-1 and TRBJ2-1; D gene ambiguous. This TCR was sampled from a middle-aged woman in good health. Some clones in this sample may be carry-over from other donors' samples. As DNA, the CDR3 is TGTGCCAGCAGTGAATTGCAAGACTACAATGAGCAGTTCTTC. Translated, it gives CASSELQDYNEQFF.